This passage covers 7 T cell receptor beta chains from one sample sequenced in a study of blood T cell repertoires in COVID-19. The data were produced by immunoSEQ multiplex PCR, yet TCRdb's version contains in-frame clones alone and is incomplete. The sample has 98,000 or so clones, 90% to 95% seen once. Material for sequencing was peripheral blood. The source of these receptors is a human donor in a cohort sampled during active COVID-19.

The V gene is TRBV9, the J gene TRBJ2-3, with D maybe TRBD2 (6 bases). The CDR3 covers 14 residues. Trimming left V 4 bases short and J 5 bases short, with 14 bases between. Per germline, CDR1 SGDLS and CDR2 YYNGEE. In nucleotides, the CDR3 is TGTGCCAGCAGCCTATTATGGGGGGTAGATACGCAGTATTTT. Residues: CASSLLWGVDTQYF.

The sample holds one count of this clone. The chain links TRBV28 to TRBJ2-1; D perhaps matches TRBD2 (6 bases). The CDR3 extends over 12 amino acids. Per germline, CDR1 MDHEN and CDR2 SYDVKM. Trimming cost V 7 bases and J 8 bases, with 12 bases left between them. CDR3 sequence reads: CASIGRPHEQFF. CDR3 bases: TGTGCCAGCATAGGGAGGCCCCATGAGCAGTTCTTC.

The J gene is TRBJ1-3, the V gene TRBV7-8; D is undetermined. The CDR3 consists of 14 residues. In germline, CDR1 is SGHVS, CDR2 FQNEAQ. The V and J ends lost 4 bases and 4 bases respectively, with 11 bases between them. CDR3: CASSSPFSGNTIYF. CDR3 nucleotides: TGTGCCAGCAGCTCCCCGTTCTCCGGAAACACCATATATTTT.

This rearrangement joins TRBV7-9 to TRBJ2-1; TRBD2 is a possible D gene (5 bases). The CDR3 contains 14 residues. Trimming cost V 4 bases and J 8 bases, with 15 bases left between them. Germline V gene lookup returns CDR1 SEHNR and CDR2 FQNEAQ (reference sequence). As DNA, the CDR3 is TGTGCCAGCAGCTCACTAGGGCGGCGCGATGAGCAGTTCTTC. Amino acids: CASSSLGRRDEQFF.

DNA of the CDR3: TGTGCCAGCAGCTTAGGTAGAGATACGCAGTATTTT. It specifies CASSLGRDTQYF. The chain joins TRBV7-9 to TRBJ2-3; D is uncertain. Germline V CDR1 and CDR2: SEHNR, FQNEAQ (reference sequence). V was shortened by 1 base and J by 5 bases, with 4 bases between the two germline ends. CDR3 length equals 12 residues.

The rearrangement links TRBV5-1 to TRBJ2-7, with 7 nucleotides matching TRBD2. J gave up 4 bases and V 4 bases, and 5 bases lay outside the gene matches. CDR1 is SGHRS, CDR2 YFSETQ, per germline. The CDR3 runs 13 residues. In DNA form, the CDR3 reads TGCGCCAGCAGCCCGGGCGGGGGATACGAGCAGTACTTC. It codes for CASSPGGGYEQYF.

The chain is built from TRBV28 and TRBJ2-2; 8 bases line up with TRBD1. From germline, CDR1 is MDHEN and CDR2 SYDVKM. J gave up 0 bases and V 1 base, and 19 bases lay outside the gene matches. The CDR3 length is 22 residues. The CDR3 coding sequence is TGTGCCAGCAGTTTATCATTATCTAGTCTCGGGACAGGCGCTCCGAACACCGGGGAGCTGTTTTTT. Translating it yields CASSLSLSSLGTGAPNTGELFF.